The T cell receptor beta chain described here comes from a study of cytomegalovirus exposure and HLA in healthy donors. Study-level points and caveats: In the analysis, some V segments, TRBV6-2 and TRBV6-3 included, were excluded as indistinguishable.

Healthy people donating bone marrow made up the donors. Donors had nominal health at sampling but likely had unrecorded immune exposures. The CDR3 extends over 23 amino acids. Germline CDR1 is LNHDA and CDR2 is SQIVND (reference sequence). J gave up 0 bases and V 0 bases, and 19 bases lay outside the gene matches. Researchers ran the PCR with 60 Vbeta and 13 Jbeta primers. The protocol was immunoSEQ multiplex PCR, while the TCRdb copy is restricted to in-frame clones and leaves out a portion. The sample contains roughly 150,000 clones, around 80% of which appear only once. About this clone itself: Its antigen is still unknown.

J is TRBJ2-1 and V is TRBV19; TRBD2 matches at 11 bases. This TCR was recovered from a man aged 35-49 years in good health and CMV-seropositive. What was sequenced was PBMCs. DNA for the CDR3: TGTGCCAGTAGTATAGATCTTCTTAAGAGGGCTAGCGGGAGGCCTAGCTCCTACAATGAGCAGTTCTTC. It codes for CASSIDLLKRASGRPSSYNEQFF.